At least ten counts were recorded for the clone carrying this T cell receptor beta chain. Its antigen is not identified. This sample is drawn from a study of CD8 T cells in ankylosing spondylitis. Study-wide results and caveats: Reports of some motif variants in reactive arthritis synovial fluid and blood predate this one. Enrichment of disease-linked clones was reportedly significant in matched ankylosing spondylitis synovial fluid. Ankylosing spondylitis blood appeared to be characterized by a TCR beta motif of under 10 highly homologous variants. Relatively rare in peripheral blood, disease-linked clones were also CD8+.

With molecular barcodes, quantitative 5'-RACE was used to make the TCR beta libraries. TCRdb re-called the 5' RACE reads through MiXCR, storing one row per CDR3 protein. The table lists roughly 370,000 distinct CDR3 sequences, approximately 20% of them singletons. Losses at the gene ends were 5 bases for V and 9 bases for J; bases not matched to a gene: 6. Per germline, CDR1 SEHNR and CDR2 FQNEAQ (reference sequence). The CDR3 runs to 15 residues. The chain employs TRBV7-9 and TRBJ2-1; TRBD2 agrees at 14 bases. Sequenced input: blood, either unsorted or a sorted T cell fraction (not recorded which). The receptor was derived from a male donor with ankylosing spondylitis. The CDR3 protein is CASSLTGLAGVEQFF. CDR3 bases: TGTGCCAGCAGCCTAACGGGACTAGCGGGAGTTGAGCAGTTCTTC. Variable domain in full (rest from reference TRBV7-9 and TRBJ2-1): DTGVSQNPRHKITKRGQNVTFRCDPISEHNRLYWYRQTLGQGPEFLTYFQNEAQLEKSRLLSDRFSAERPKGSFSTLEIQRTEQGDSAMYLCASSLTGLAGVEQFFGPGTRLTVL.